This T cell receptor (beta chain) was documented in a study of cytomegalovirus exposure and HLA in healthy donors. Whole-study findings and limits: Some V segments, TRBV6-2 and TRBV6-3 among them, were indistinguishable and were therefore excluded. V- and J-gene trimming of TCR beta was linked (in a later analysis) to a missense DCLRE1C variant. A later look showed TCR association rates differing by HLA locus, highest for DRB1 and lowest for HLA-C.

The CDR3 extends over 17 amino acids. Germline lookup yields CDR1 LNHNV and CDR2 YYDKDF (reference sequence). V shed 2 bases and J 6 bases; nucleotides not matched to a gene: 14. With respect to this clone: Its target is not known.

The PCR ran on 60 Vbeta and 13 Jbeta primers. The data were produced by immunoSEQ multiplex PCR, yet TCRdb's version contains in-frame clones alone and is incomplete. The listing records about 140,000 clones. Unrecorded immune exposures were likely, despite nominal health at sampling. The gene calls are TRBV15 and TRBJ2-3; 7 positions match TRBD2. The sample taken for sequencing was PBMCs. The sequence was collected from a woman under 30 in good health and CMV-seronegative. CDR3 bases: TGTGCCACCAGCAGAAGATCCGGGACTACGTCTTCGGATACGCAGTATTTT. Residues: CATSRRSGTTSSDTQYF.